Shown below are 13 T cell receptor beta chains from a single sample sequenced in a study of human thymus T cells (dated by TCRdb to about 2020). Library method: the immunoSEQ multiplex PCR assay. TCRdb holds this immuneACCESS table with in-frame rearrangements only. Some clones are missing; in checked studies, unresolved V genes explain under half, and the rest has no known cause. This sample gives about 120,000 clones in total; just under 95% of them show up just once. The biggest ten clones account for 0.02% to 0.03% of the sample. The thymus tissue came from surgical resects taken out during corrective cardiac surgery. The specimen was thymus tissue. The receptors derive from a boy less than two years old with a congenital heart defect but otherwise immunologically healthy.

This chain links TRBV6-5 with TRBJ1-2; 10 nucleotides match TRBD1. The germline V gene has CDR1 MNHEY and CDR2 SVGAGI. J was trimmed by 3 bases and V by 5 bases; bases with no gene match: 6. This CDR3 contains 15 residues. The CDR3 loop is CASSPDRGHHYGYTF. CDR3 coding DNA: TGTGCCAGCAGTCCCGACAGGGGGCATCACTATGGCTACACCTTC.

The chain carries TRBV4-3 and TRBJ1-1; tentative D call: TRBD1 (5 bases). The CDR3 spans 17 residues. The germline V gene encodes CDR1 LGHNA and CDR2 YSLEER. Trimming shortened V by 1 base and J by 3 bases, and 18 bases separated the two germline ends. In DNA form, the CDR3 reads TGCGCCAGCAGCCAAGGACCACAGGCCCAAGTGGACACTGAAGCTTTCTTT. Its protein is CASSQGPQAQVDTEAFF.

The chain combines TRBV9 with TRBJ2-7; 7 bases are a match to TRBD1. J lost 1 base, V lost 3 bases, and 7 bases had no gene match. CDR1 is SGDLS and CDR2 is YYNGEE in the germline V gene. This CDR3 has 15 residues. In DNA form, the CDR3 reads TGTGCCAGCAGCGCCCGGGACAGTTCGTCCTACGAGCAGTACTTC. It translates to CASSARDSSSYEQYF.

This chain links TRBV7-2 with TRBJ1-1; D unresolved. Germline CDR1 is SGHTA and CDR2 is FQGNSA. There are 15 residues in the CDR3. V was shortened by 0 bases and J by 6 bases, with 14 bases between the two germline ends. The CDR3 is CASSLAPGDLAEAFF. In DNA form, the CDR3 reads TGTGCCAGCAGCTTAGCTCCCGGAGATCTAGCTGAAGCTTTCTTT.

The chain combines TRBV5-1 with TRBJ2-3; TRBD2 aligns across 12 bases. The junction had 6 bases not matched to a gene; V was cut back by 4 bases and J by 3 bases. The germline V gene has CDR1 SGHRS and CDR2 YFSETQ. CDR3 length: 16 residues. This CDR3 is CASSTRLAGATDTQYF. DNA for the CDR3: TGCGCCAGCAGCACCAGACTAGCGGGGGCGACAGATACGCAGTATTTT.

The V and J genes are TRBV14 and TRBJ2-2, with D perhaps TRBD1 (5 bases). Trimming took off 4 bases at V and 1 base at J, with 22 bases between the two ends. The CDR3 has 19 amino acids. Germline assignment: CDR1 SGHDN and CDR2 FVKESK. The chain's CDR3 is CASSRKTSNGHLNTGELFF. The DNA of the CDR3 is TGTGCCAGCAGCCGGAAAACGAGTAACGGACACCTGAACACCGGGGAGCTGTTTTTT.

The chain joins TRBV4-2 to TRBJ2-7; the D is unclear. The V and J ends lost 0 bases and 0 bases respectively, with 9 bases between them. This CDR3 has 15 residues. CDR1 and CDR2 (germline): LGHNA, YNFKEQ. The CDR3 spells CASSQDGPSSYEQYF. The CDR3 nucleotides read TGTGCCAGCAGCCAAGATGGTCCGAGCTCCTACGAGCAGTACTTC.

The rearrangement uses TRBV27 and TRBJ1-1; D not certain. The length of the CDR3 is 12 residues. Trimming removed 8 bases at V and 0 bases at J, with 7 bases between. CDR1 is MNHEY and CDR2 is SMNVEV in the germline V gene (reference sequence). CDR3 DNA sequence: TGTGCCAGCCGCGGTATGAACACTGAAGCTTTCTTT. It specifies CASRGMNTEAFF.

This chain links TRBV15 with TRBJ1-5, with 7 bases lining up with TRBD1. Trimming removed 1 base from V and 0 bases from J; junction bases left unmatched: 12. Germline values: CDR1 LNHNV, CDR2 YYDKDF (reference sequence). This CDR3 is built from 19 residues. This chain's CDR3 is CATSRGTGGDRDSNQPQHF. CDR3 bases: TGTGCCACCAGCAGAGGTACGGGAGGCGACAGGGATAGCAATCAGCCCCAGCATTTT.

This chain connects TRBV5-6 to TRBJ2-3, with D perhaps being TRBD1 or TRBD2 (5 bases each). With 3 bases removed from V and 6 bases from J, the gap between germline ends came to 14 bases. CDR3 size: 14 residues. Per the germline V gene, CDR1 is SGHDT and CDR2 is YYEEEE. The CDR3 sequence is CASSSGTPKDTQYF. The CDR3 nucleotides read TGTGCCAGCAGCTCGGGGACGCCTAAGGATACGCAGTATTTT.

The rearrangement uses TRBV11-3 and TRBJ2-5, with D perhaps TRBD1 (6 bases). This CDR3 contains 13 residues. The V and J ends lost 5 bases and 7 bases respectively, with 14 bases between them. CDR1 and CDR2 from the germline V gene are SGHNT and YENEEA. This CDR3 reads CASSPQTGATQYF. The CDR3 DNA reads TGTGCCAGCAGCCCGCAGACAGGAGCGACCCAGTACTTC. Using reference TRBV11-3 and TRBJ2-5 for the parts outside the CDR3, the full variable domain is EAGVVQSPRYKIIEKKQPVAFWCNPISGHNTLYWYLQNLGQGPELLIRYENEEAVDDSQLPKDRFSAERLKGVDSTLKIQPAELGDSAVYLCASSPQTGATQYFGPGTRLLVL.

CDR3 loop: CAISPGLRSLCYEQYF. The CDR3 DNA reads TGTGCCATCAGTCCGGGCCTCAGGAGCTTATGTTACGAGCAGTACTTC. V and J are TRBV10-3 and TRBJ2-7; no clear D gene. Germline loops: CDR1 ENHRY, CDR2 SYGVKD. The germline V and J ends were trimmed by 5 bases and 4 bases, with 21 bases remaining between them. This CDR3 region has 16 residues.

The chain links TRBV30 to TRBJ1-2; no clear D. The CDR3 consists of 12 residues. Germline CDR1 GTSNPN, CDR2 SVGIG (reference sequence). Trimming pared 5 bases from V and 5 bases from J, leaving 12 bases between. The CDR3 DNA reads as TGTGCCTGGGGCGGGAGCGAATATGGCTACACCTTC. This gives the protein CAWGGSEYGYTF.